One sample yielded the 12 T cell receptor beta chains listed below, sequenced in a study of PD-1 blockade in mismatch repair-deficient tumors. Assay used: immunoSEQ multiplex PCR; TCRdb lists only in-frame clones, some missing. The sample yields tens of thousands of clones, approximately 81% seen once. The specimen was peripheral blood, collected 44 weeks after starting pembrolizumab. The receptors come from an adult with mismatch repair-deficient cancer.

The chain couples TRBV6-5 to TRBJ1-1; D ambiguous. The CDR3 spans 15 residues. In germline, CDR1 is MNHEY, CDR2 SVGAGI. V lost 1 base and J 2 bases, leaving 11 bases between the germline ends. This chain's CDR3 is CASSYFGVLNTEAFF. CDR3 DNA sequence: TGTGCCAGCAGTTACTTCGGGGTTCTAAACACTGAAGCTTTCTTT.

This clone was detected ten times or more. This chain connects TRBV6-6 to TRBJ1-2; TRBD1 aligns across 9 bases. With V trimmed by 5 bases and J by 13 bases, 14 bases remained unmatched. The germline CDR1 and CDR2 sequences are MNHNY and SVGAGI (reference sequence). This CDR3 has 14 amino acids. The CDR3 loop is CASSGRDREEVCTF. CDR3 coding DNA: TGTGCCAGCAGTGGCCGGGACAGGGAGGAGGTTTGCACCTTC.

This CDR3 reads CSVPLAGVSGTQYF. The CDR3 nucleotides read TGCAGCGTCCCACTAGCGGGAGTGTCCGGGACCCAGTACTTC. J is TRBJ2-5 and V is TRBV29-1; 11 bases are shared with TRBD2. Trimming at V came to 6 bases and at J to 7 bases, leaving 10 bases not matched to a gene. Germline V gene lookup returns CDR1 SQVTM and CDR2 ANQGSEA. The CDR3 consists of 14 residues.

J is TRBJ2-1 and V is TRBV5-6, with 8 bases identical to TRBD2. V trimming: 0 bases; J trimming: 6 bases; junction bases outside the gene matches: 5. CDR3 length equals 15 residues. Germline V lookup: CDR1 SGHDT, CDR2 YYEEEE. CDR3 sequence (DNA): TGTGCCAGCAGCTTGGGGGGACTAGGGGGCAATGAGCAGTTCTTC. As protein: CASSLGGLGGNEQFF.

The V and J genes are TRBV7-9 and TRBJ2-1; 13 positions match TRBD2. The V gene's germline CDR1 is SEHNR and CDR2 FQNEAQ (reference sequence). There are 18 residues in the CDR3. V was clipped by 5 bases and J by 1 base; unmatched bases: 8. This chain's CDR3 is CASSTPGLAGWSYNEQFF. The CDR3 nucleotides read TGTGCCAGCAGCACACCGGGACTAGCGGGATGGTCCTACAATGAGCAGTTCTTC.

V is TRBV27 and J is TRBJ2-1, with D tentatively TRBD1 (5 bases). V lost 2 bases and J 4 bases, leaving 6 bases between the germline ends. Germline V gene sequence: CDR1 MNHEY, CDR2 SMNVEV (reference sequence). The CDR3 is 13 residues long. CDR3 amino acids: CASSLGHYNEQFF. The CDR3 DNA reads TGTGCCAGCAGTTTAGGACATTACAATGAGCAGTTCTTC.

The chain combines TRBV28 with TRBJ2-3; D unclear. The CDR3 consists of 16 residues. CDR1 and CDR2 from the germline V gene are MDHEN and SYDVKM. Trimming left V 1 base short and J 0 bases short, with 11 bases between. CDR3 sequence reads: CASSLSLDASTDTQYF. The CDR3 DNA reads TGTGCCAGCAGTTTATCGTTAGACGCTAGCACAGATACGCAGTATTTT.

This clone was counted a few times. In DNA form, the CDR3 reads TGTGCCAGCAGCTTGCAGGGACAGGGACCAGAAAAACTGTTTTTT. Its translation: CASSLQGQGPEKLFF. The J gene is TRBJ1-4, the V gene TRBV5-4; 9 bases are shared with TRBD1. Germline lookup yields CDR1 SGHNT and CDR2 YYREEE (reference sequence). This CDR3 contains 15 residues. The V and J ends lost 1 base and 8 bases, in that order; junction bases with no gene match: 6.

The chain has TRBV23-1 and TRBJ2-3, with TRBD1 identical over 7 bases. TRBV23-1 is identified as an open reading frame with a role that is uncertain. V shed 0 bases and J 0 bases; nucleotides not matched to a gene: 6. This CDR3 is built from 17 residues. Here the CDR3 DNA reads TGCGCCAGCAGTCAATCACCTCAGGGGGTTAGCACAGATACGCAGTATTTT. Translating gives CASSQSPQGVSTDTQYF.

Written as DNA, the CDR3 is TGTGCCAGCAGCTTAGGGCAGAACACCGGGGAGCTGTTTTTT. Protein product: CASSLGQNTGELFF. This sequence joins TRBV11-2 and TRBJ2-2; D is unclear. CDR3 length: 14 amino acids. The V and J ends lost 1 base and 1 base respectively, with 4 bases between them. The V gene's germline CDR1 is SGHAT and CDR2 FQNNGV. Complete variable domain (other parts from reference TRBV11-2 and TRBJ2-2): EAGVAQSPRYKIIEKRQSVAFWCNPISGHATLYWYQQILGQGPKLLIQFQNNGVVDDSQLPKDRFSAERLKGVDSTLKIQPAKLEDSAVYLCASSLGQNTGELFFGEGSRLTVL.

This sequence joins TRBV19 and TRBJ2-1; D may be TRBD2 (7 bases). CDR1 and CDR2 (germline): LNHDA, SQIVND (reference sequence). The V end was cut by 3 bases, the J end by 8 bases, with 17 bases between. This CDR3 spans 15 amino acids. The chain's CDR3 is CASSMVGGGLYEQFF. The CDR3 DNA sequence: TGTGCCAGTAGTATGGTGGGAGGGGGGTTGTATGAGCAGTTCTTC.

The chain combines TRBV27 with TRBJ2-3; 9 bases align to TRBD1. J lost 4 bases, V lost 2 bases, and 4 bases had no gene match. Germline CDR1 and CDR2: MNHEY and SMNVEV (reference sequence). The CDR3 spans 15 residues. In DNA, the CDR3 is TGTGCCAGCAGTTTACCCGGACAGGGGTCAGATACGCAGTATTTT. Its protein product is CASSLPGQGSDTQYF.